This T cell receptor (beta chain) was recorded in a study of ipilimumab plus nivolumab after autologous stem cell transplantation. Germline V lookup: CDR1 GTSNPN, CDR2 SVGIG (reference sequence). The CDR3 extends over 16 amino acids. The ends were cut back, 0 bases at V and 3 bases at J, with 18 bases in the middle. Here immunoSEQ multiplex PCR was the method, and the copy in TCRdb shows in-frame clones only, minus some. The sample yields about 2,100 clones, roughly three quarters seen once. Sequencing used PBMCs, obtained in a trial of ipilimumab plus nivolumab as post-transplant consolidation. The receptor comes from a male donor with multiple myeloma. The rearrangement uses TRBV30 and TRBJ2-7, with a weak D call TRBD2 (6 bases). This CDR3 reads CAWSVVIGGSGYEQYF. CDR3 DNA: TGTGCCTGGAGTGTTGTAATCGGGGGATCGGGCTACGAGCAGTACTTC.